This T cell receptor beta chain originates from a study of control samples from healthy donors and cancer patients. The table came from immunoSEQ multiplex PCR; TCRdb's copy has only in-frame clones and leaves some out. Of around 84,000 clones listed, 65% to 90% are singletons. Germline V gene sequence: CDR1 SEHNR, CDR2 FQNEAQ (reference sequence). The V and J ends lost 5 bases and 2 bases, in that order; junction bases with no gene match: 11. The CDR3 runs to 18 residues. The TCR originated in a man aged 55 to 70 with head and neck cancer. Source material: PBMCs. The rearrangement links TRBV7-9 to TRBJ2-1; 11 bases are shared with TRBD2. The CDR3 sequence: CASSAIGLAGSAYNEQFF. In DNA, the CDR3 is TGTGCCAGCAGCGCTATCGGACTAGCGGGTTCAGCCTACAATGAGCAGTTCTTC. The entire variable domain, with the rest obtained from reference TRBV7-9 and TRBJ2-1, is as follows: DTGVSQNPRHKITKRGQNVTFRCDPISEHNRLYWYRQTLGQGPEFLTYFQNEAQLEKSRLLSDRFSAERPKGSFSTLEIQRTEQGDSAMYLCASSAIGLAGSAYNEQFFGPGTRLTVL.